These 31 T cell receptor beta chains came from one sample sequenced in a study of shared clonotypes between healthy human individuals. Some clones are missing from TCRdb's copy, which holds only in-frame ones; the method was immunoSEQ multiplex PCR. The repertoire holds more than 850,000 clones, around 78% seen once, with around 0.47% in the top ten. Sample: memory CD4+ T cells from PBMCs. Stated subset: CD45RA-negative fraction. Source of these receptors: a man aged 18 to 29 in good health. Some clones in this sample may be carry-over from other donors' samples.

The J gene is TRBJ2-2, the V gene TRBV6-4; D unresolved. The length of the CDR3 is 13 residues. V was trimmed by 4 bases and J by 4 bases, leaving 7 bases between them. In germline, CDR1 is MRHNA, CDR2 SNTAGT. This CDR3 reads CASSVESTGELFF. The CDR3 nucleotides read TGTGCCAGCAGTGTGGAGTCCACCGGGGAGCTGTTTTTT.

For this clone: This sample also contains other DNA sequences that code for the same CDR3. J is TRBJ2-6 and V is TRBV28; D gene unclear. The CDR3 spans 14 residues. Germline CDR1 reads MDHEN; CDR2 reads SYDVKM. Trimming shortened V by 3 bases and J by 1 base, and 4 bases separated the two germline ends. The chain's CDR3 is CASSFRSGANVLTF. The CDR3 DNA sequence: TGTGCCAGCAGTTTTCGGTCTGGGGCCAACGTCCTGACTTTC.

The chain has TRBV28 and TRBJ1-2; TRBD1 aligns across 8 bases. The V and J ends lost 7 bases and 6 bases, in that order; junction bases with no gene match: 10. Germline V gives CDR1 MDHEN, CDR2 SYDVKM. The CDR3 has 14 residues. For the CDR3, the DNA is TGTGCCAGCAAATCACCGACAGGGGCGAATGGCTACACCTTC. This codes for CASKSPTGANGYTF.

This CDR3 is CASSQRRGATNEKLFF. In nucleotides, the CDR3 is TGTGCCAGCAGCCAGAGAAGGGGAGCAACTAATGAAAAACTGTTTTTT. V is TRBV14 and J is TRBJ1-4, with D possibly being TRBD1 (5 bases). V lost 3 bases and J 0 bases, leaving 11 bases between the germline ends. CDR1 and CDR2 from the germline V gene are SGHDN and FVKESK. The CDR3 length is 16 residues.

The genes are TRBV18 and TRBJ1-1; unclear D gene. Germline V gene lookup returns CDR1 KGHSH and CDR2 LQKENI. The CDR3 spans 14 residues. Trimming shortened V by 6 bases and J by 0 bases, and 11 bases separated the two germline ends. CDR3 bases: TGTGCCAGCTCTGGCCGGCCCATGAACACTGAAGCTTTCTTT. The encoded protein is CASSGRPMNTEAFF. The full variable domain, rest sourced from reference TRBV18 and TRBJ1-1, is NAGVMQNPRHLVRRRGQEARLRCSPMKGHSHVYWYRQLPEEGLKFMVYLQKENIIDESGMPKERFSAEFPKEGPSILRIQQVVRGDSAAYFCASSGRPMNTEAFFGQGTRLTVV.

The genes are TRBV29-1 and TRBJ2-5; TRBD2 might be the D (6 bases). Per the germline V gene, CDR1 is SQVTM and CDR2 is ANQGSEA. Between the trimmed V and J ends, which lost 2 bases and 6 bases, there was a span of 16 bases. The CDR3 sequence is 14 residues long. CDR3 nucleotides: TGCAGCGTTGAAATCCGGGGCCGGGGGAAGACCCAGTACTTC. It encodes CSVEIRGRGKTQYF.

The chain recombines TRBV20-1 with TRBJ2-3; D is possibly TRBD2 (6 bases). Trimming took off 6 bases at V and 8 bases at J, with 12 bases between the two ends. CDR3 length: 11 amino acids. The germline gives CDR1 DFQATT, CDR2 SNEGSKA (reference sequence). CDR3 coding DNA: TGCAGTGCCTCTAGCGTCAGTACGCAGTATTTT. Translation: CSASSVSTQYF.

Regarding this clone: At one end the junction does not follow the germline gene, possibly because of a read error. The gene calls are TRBV6-1 and TRBJ2-7; 8 bases are a match to TRBD2. The CDR3 runs to 15 residues. Per the germline V gene, CDR1 is MNHNS and CDR2 is SASEGT. Written as DNA, the CDR3 is TGTGCCAGCAGAGAAGCGGGAGTCAGCTCCTACGAGCAGTACTTC. The encoded protein is CASREAGVSSYEQYF.

The chain combines TRBV2 with TRBJ2-3; 10 nucleotides align to TRBD1. The germline V gene has CDR1 SNHLY and CDR2 FYNNEI. J lost 5 bases, V lost 10 bases, and 3 bases had no gene match. This CDR3 spans 12 amino acids. This CDR3 reads CATRDRGDTQYF. DNA of the CDR3: TGTGCCACCCGGGACAGGGGAGATACGCAGTATTTT.

This clone occurred once. The chain links TRBV11-1 to TRBJ1-4; D is perhaps TRBD1 (5 bases). The CDR3 runs to 15 residues. Between the trimmed V and J ends, which lost 5 bases and 7 bases, there was a span of 17 bases. Germline V CDR1 and CDR2: SGHAT, FQDESV (reference sequence). CDR3 nucleotides: TGTGCCAGCAGCCTCACGGGGACCCAAGGTGAAAAACTGTTTTTT. Its translation: CASSLTGTQGEKLFF.

This clone has just a few counts. The chain carries TRBV19 and TRBJ1-1; D might be TRBD1 (5 bases). The CDR3 contains 14 residues. From germline, CDR1 is LNHDA and CDR2 SQIVND (reference sequence). Trimming pared 2 bases from V and 5 bases from J, leaving 12 bases between. The CDR3 nucleotides read TGTGCCAGTAGTATACAGGGATTTTGGACTGAAGCTTTCTTT. Its translation is CASSIQGFWTEAFF.

This clone was detected a few times. The chain combines TRBV11-2 with TRBJ1-6; D is unresolved. V shed 5 bases and J shed 7 bases, with 15 bases lying between them. The CDR3 has 15 residues. The germline V gene has CDR1 SGHAT and CDR2 FQNNGV. Here the CDR3 DNA reads TGTGCCAGCAGCCTTCAGCAAGCACCAAATTCACCCCTCCACTTT. It specifies CASSLQQAPNSPLHF.

This clone was counted a single time. The chain combines TRBV28 with TRBJ1-2, with TRBD1 identical over 7 bases. The CDR3 has 16 residues. Looked up from germline, CDR1 is MDHEN and CDR2 is SYDVKM. V gave up 1 base and J gave up 2 bases; unmatched junction bases: 7. CDR3 nucleotide sequence: TGTGCCAGCAGTTTATTAAGGGAGGGGGCGAACTATGGCTACACCTTC. Translating it yields CASSLLREGANYGYTF.

The genes are TRBV5-1 and TRBJ2-5, with D possibly TRBD1 on 6 matching bases. Germline CDR1 is SGHRS and CDR2 is YFSETQ. CDR3 length equals 13 residues. V lost 3 bases to trimming and J lost 5 bases, with 11 bases between them. In DNA, the CDR3 is TGCGCCAGCAGCTGGGGGCAAATGGAGACCCAGTACTTC. Translation gives CASSWGQMETQYF.

The chain recombines TRBV5-6 with TRBJ2-7, with TRBD1 as a possible D gene (6 bases). Trimming stripped 0 bases from V and 2 bases from J, with 12 bases between. This CDR3 contains 15 residues. Germline CDR1 SGHDT, CDR2 YYEEEE. CDR3 in amino acids: CASSLVQGPTYEQYF. CDR3 coding DNA: TGTGCCAGCAGCTTGGTGCAGGGGCCCACCTACGAGCAGTACTTC.

This chain links TRBV28 with TRBJ2-1; 10 positions agree with TRBD2. The length of the CDR3 is 15 residues. The V gene's germline CDR1 is MDHEN and CDR2 SYDVKM. V shed 6 bases, J shed 6 bases, and the junction held 8 bases outside the gene matches. CDR3 in amino acids: CASRPLSGRVNEQFF. The CDR3 DNA reads TGTGCCAGCAGGCCCCTCAGCGGGAGGGTCAATGAGCAGTTCTTC.

CDR3 sequence: CASSLRDTGQPQHF. The CDR3 DNA sequence: TGTGCCAGCAGCCTCCGGGACACTGGTCAGCCCCAGCATTTT. The rearrangement joins TRBV7-2 to TRBJ1-5; a possible D gene is TRBD1 (6 bases). The V gene lost 5 bases and the J gene lost 6 bases, with 14 bases spanning the gap. Germline CDR1 reads SGHTA; CDR2 reads FQGNSA. CDR3 length: 14 residues.

The J gene is TRBJ2-1, the V gene TRBV28; a weak D match, TRBD1 (5 bases). V lost 6 bases and J 14 bases, leaving 17 bases between the germline ends. CDR3 length: 12 amino acids. CDR1 is MDHEN, CDR2 SYDVKM, per germline. The CDR3: CASRRLDSPEFF. CDR3 DNA: TGTGCCAGCAGGCGCCTCGACAGCCCAGAGTTCTTC.

The V call is TRBV5-1, the J call TRBJ2-5, with D perhaps TRBD2 (6 bases). The length of the CDR3 is 13 residues. The germline V gene has CDR1 SGHRS and CDR2 YFSETQ. The V gene lost 4 bases and the J gene lost 0 bases, with 7 bases spanning the gap. The CDR3 sequence is CASSRLDQETQYF. CDR3 nucleotide sequence: TGCGCCAGCAGCCGACTAGACCAAGAGACCCAGTACTTC.

The sample holds one count of this clone. The same CDR3 arises from other DNA sequences in this sample as well. The chain has TRBV5-1 and TRBJ2-5; D is uncertain. CDR3 length: 12 amino acids. V was trimmed by 0 bases and J by 4 bases, leaving 4 bases between them. The V gene's germline CDR1 is SGHRS and CDR2 YFSETQ. CDR3 bases: TGCGCCAGCAGCTTGGCGAGAGAGACCCAGTACTTC. It translates to CASSLARETQYF.

The chain employs TRBV27 and TRBJ2-4; no clear D. V was pared by 5 bases and J by 0 bases, with 11 bases between. Germline assignment: CDR1 MNHEY and CDR2 SMNVEV (reference sequence). This CDR3 spans 15 amino acids. CDR3 in DNA: TGTGCCAGCAGTGGCAGCGACTTAGCCAAAAACATTCAGTACTTC. It translates to CASSGSDLAKNIQYF.

This clone was observed a few times. Here the CDR3 reads CASSSQGSYAANTIYF. CDR3 nucleotide sequence: TGTGCCAGCAGTTCTCAGGGTTCCTACGCTGCAAACACCATATATTTT. V and J are TRBV28 and TRBJ1-3, with D tentatively TRBD1 (5 bases). The CDR3 has 16 residues. CDR1 is MDHEN and CDR2 is SYDVKM in the germline V gene. V dropped 4 bases and J dropped 6 bases, with 19 bases sitting between them.

This chain connects TRBV28 to TRBJ1-1, with D possibly matching TRBD1 (5 bases). Germline CDR1 reads MDHEN; CDR2 reads SYDVKM. V was pared by 7 bases and J by 6 bases, with 9 bases between. CDR3 size: 11 residues. The CDR3 region has the DNA TGTGCCAGCAACCGGGGGGCTGAAGCTTTCTTT. Residues: CASNRGAEAFF.

This chain links TRBV28 with TRBJ2-5; no firm D call. CDR1 is MDHEN, CDR2 SYDVKM, per germline. The CDR3 consists of 12 residues. Trimming left V 6 bases short and J 4 bases short, with 9 bases between. CDR3 region: CASSPIGETQYF. CDR3 DNA: TGTGCCAGCAGCCCCATTGGAGAGACCCAGTACTTC. The complete variable domain, with remaining parts taken from reference TRBV28 and TRBJ2-5, reads DVKVTQSSRYLVKRTGEKVFLECVQDMDHENMFWYRQDPGLGLRLIYFSYDVKMKEKGDIPEGYSVSREKKERFSLILESASTNQTSMYLCASSPIGETQYFGPGTRLLVL.

The chain couples TRBV6-5 to TRBJ2-4, with 7 bases aligning to TRBD2. V was pared by 5 bases and J by 4 bases, with 8 bases of the junction left unmatched. The germline gives CDR1 MNHEY, CDR2 SVGAGI. CDR3 length: 15 residues. CDR3 region: CASSTPGGTKNIQYF. The CDR3 DNA is TGTGCCAGCAGTACCCCGGGAGGCACTAAAAACATTCAGTACTTC.

This clone has a handful of counts. The chain links TRBV7-2 to TRBJ1-5, with a tentative D call TRBD1 (5 bases). The CDR3 covers 14 residues. The V and J ends lost 2 bases and 15 bases respectively, with 20 bases between them. From germline, CDR1 is SGHTA and CDR2 FQGNSA. CDR3 DNA sequence: TGTGCCAGCAGCTTACGGGTCGGGCAGGGAGTGTTGCATTTT. Translating gives CASSLRVGQGVLHF.

This chain joins TRBV2 and TRBJ2-2, with TRBD2 matching 9 bases. Trimming cost V 4 bases and J 8 bases; bases outside gene matches: 11. This CDR3 contains 16 residues. The germline CDR1 and CDR2 sequences are SNHLY and FYNNEI. The CDR3 DNA sequence: TGTGCCAGCAGTGCCATGGGACTAGCCCAAATGGGGGAGCTGTTTTTT. Encoded protein: CASSAMGLAQMGELFF.

A few counts support this clone. This chain links TRBV28 with TRBJ2-7; TRBD2 might be the D (5 bases). Trimming pared 8 bases from V and 1 base from J, leaving 15 bases between. The CDR3 runs 14 residues. Germline CDR1 reads MDHEN; CDR2 reads SYDVKM. CDR3 amino acids: CASSRLRTSYEQYF. In DNA form, the CDR3 reads TGTGCCAGCTCAAGATTGAGGACTTCCTACGAGCAGTACTTC.

The J gene is TRBJ1-3, the V gene TRBV9; D is uncertain. Germline V gene sequence: CDR1 SGDLS, CDR2 YYNGEE. The CDR3 consists of 14 residues. Trimming stripped 3 bases from V and 4 bases from J, with 11 bases between. Here the CDR3 DNA reads TGTGCCAGCAGCGACCAGTGGTACGGAAACACCATATATTTT. Residues: CASSDQWYGNTIYF. Supplemented by reference TRBV9 and TRBJ1-3, the full variable domain reads DSGVTQTPKHLITATGQRVTLRCSPRSGDLSVYWYQQSLDQGLQFLIQYYNGEERAKGNILERFSAQQFPDLHSELNLSSLELGDSALYFCASSDQWYGNTIYFGEGSWLTVV.

Remarks on this clone: Germline is not matched at one junction end, which may reflect a read error. The same CDR3 also results from other DNA sequences found in this sample. The rearrangement uses TRBV7-2 and TRBJ1-3; D not certain. Germline assignment: CDR1 SGHTA and CDR2 FQGNSA. This CDR3 region has 13 residues. The CDR3, as DNA: TGTGCCAGCAGCCTAGCAAGAGGAAACACCATATATTTT. Translating gives CASSLARGNTIYF.

Only a few counts were recorded for this clone. V is TRBV4-2 and J is TRBJ2-7; 7 nucleotides match TRBD1. V dropped 5 bases and J dropped 0; count of bases not matched to a gene: 13. This CDR3 contains 17 residues. Germline V CDR1 and CDR2: LGHNA, YNFKEQ. The CDR3 DNA reads TGTGCCAGCAGCAAGTTCACCGGGCAGGGGGACTCCTACGAGCAGTACTTC. It codes for CASSKFTGQGDSYEQYF.